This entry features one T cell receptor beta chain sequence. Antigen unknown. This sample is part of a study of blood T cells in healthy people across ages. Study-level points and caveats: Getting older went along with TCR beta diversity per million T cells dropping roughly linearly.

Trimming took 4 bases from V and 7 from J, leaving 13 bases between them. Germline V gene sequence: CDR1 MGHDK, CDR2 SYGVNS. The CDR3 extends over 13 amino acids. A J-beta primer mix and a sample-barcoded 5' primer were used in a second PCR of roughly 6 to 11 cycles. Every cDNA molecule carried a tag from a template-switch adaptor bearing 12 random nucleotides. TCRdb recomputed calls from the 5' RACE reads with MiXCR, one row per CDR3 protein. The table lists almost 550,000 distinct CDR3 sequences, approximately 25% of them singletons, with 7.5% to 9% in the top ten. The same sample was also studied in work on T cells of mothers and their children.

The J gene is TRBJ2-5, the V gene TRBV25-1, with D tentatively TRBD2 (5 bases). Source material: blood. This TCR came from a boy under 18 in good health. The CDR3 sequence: CASSVGGLGTQYF. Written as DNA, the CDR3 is TGTGCCAGCAGTGTCGGAGGTTTGGGGACCCAGTACTTC.